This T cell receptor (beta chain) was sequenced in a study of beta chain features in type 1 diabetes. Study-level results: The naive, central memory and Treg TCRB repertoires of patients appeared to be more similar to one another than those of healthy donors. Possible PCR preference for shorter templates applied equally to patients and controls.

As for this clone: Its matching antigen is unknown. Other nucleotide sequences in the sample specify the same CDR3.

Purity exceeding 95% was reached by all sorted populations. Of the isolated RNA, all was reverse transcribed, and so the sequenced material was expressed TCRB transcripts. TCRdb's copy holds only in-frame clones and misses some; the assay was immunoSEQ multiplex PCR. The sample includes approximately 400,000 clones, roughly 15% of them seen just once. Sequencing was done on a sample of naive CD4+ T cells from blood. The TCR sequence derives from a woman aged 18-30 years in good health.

The CDR3 DNA sequence: TGTGCCAGCAGTCCTAGCGGGCCGTACAATGAGCAGTTCTTC. It codes for CASSPSGPYNEQFF. This chain uses TRBV28 with TRBJ2-1; 8 nucleotides align to TRBD2. The J segment lost 4 bases and the V segment lost 5 bases, leaving 4 bases of the junction unmatched. This CDR3 comprises 14 residues. Germline V gene data show CDR1 as MDHEN and CDR2 as SYDVKM.